This TCR beta chain was documented in a study of control samples from healthy donors and cancer patients. The method was immunoSEQ multiplex PCR; TCRdb's version includes in-frame clones alone and lacks a portion of them. The data hold about 150,000 clones, with about 90% observed a single time. With V trimmed by 6 bases and J by 2 bases, 16 bases remained unmatched. Per the germline V gene, CDR1 is SGHNT and CDR2 is YYREEE (reference sequence). CDR3 length equals 17 residues. This clone was observed a handful of times. The material sequenced was blood. The clonotype was recovered from a woman in her thirties or forties in good health. The chain joins TRBV5-4 to TRBJ2-7, with 8 bases that match TRBD2. The CDR3 nucleotides are TGTGCCAGCAACTCGGGAGGGGAGGCTTTCGGGCCCTACGAGCAGTACTTC. Translated, it gives CASNSGGEAFGPYEQYF.